The rows below give T cell receptor beta chains drawn from one sample of a study of T cell changes during pregnancy in multiple sclerosis. Here immunoSEQ multiplex PCR was the method, and the copy in TCRdb shows in-frame clones only, minus some. The sample carries 73,000 or so clones, about 90% recorded once. This specimen consisted of peripheral blood, obtained in the second trimester of pregnancy. The receptors were gathered from a female donor with multiple sclerosis, enrolled in a pregnancy study. CDR3s include the opening cysteine and the closing phenylalanine or tryptophan. A D gene is named only where the DNA matches it firmly. Some rows have no size entry. The others give once, few or many, or a class for an expanded clone.

TRBV7-2	.	TRBJ1-5	.	CASSSLKRTDNQPQHF	TGTGCCAGCAGCTCCTTGAAAAGGACAGACAATCAGCCCCAGCATTTT
TRBV29-1	.	TRBJ2-6	.	CSVEQDRSASGANVLTF	TGCAGCGTTGAACAGGACAGAAGTGCCTCTGGGGCCAACGTCCTGACTTTC
TRBV2	once	TRBJ2-7	.	CASSFYEQYF	TGTGCCAGCAGCTTCTACGAGCAGTACTTC
TRBV5-1	.	TRBJ1-2	.	CANYGYTF	TGCGCTAATTATGGCTACACCTTC
TRBV11-2	.	TRBJ2-1	TRBD1	CASSFADRVYNEQFF	TGTGCCAGCAGCTTCGCGGACAGGGTATACAATGAGCAGTTCTTC
TRBV7-9	.	TRBJ2-7	.	CASSLIRPVSTYEQYF	TGTGCCAGCAGCTTAATCCGTCCGGTGAGCACCTACGAGCAGTACTTC
TRBV7-8	few	TRBJ1-5	TRBD1	CASSLGTGESQPQHF	TGTGCCAGCAGCTTAGGGACAGGGGAGAGTCAGCCCCAGCATTTT
TRBV7-2	.	TRBJ1-1	TRBD1	CASSHDRAMNTEAFF	TGTGCCAGCAGCCACGACAGGGCAATGAACACTGAAGCTTTCTTT
TRBV7-2	.	TRBJ2-3	.	CASSLGWADTQYF	TGTGCCAGCAGCTTAGGTTGGGCGGATACGCAGTATTTT
TRBV19	.	TRBJ2-5	TRBD2	CATGTSGRQTQYF	TGTGCCACCGGGACTAGCGGGCGTCAAACCCAGTACTTC
TRBV11-3	.	TRBJ2-1	.	CASSLDEVPYNEQFF	TGTGCCAGCAGCTTAGATGAGGTACCCTACAATGAGCAGTTCTTC
TRBV6-1	.	TRBJ1-5	.	CASSEQLSGPSGRPQHF	TGTGCCAGCAGTGAACAACTATCAGGGCCTTCCGGACGGCCCCAGCATTTT
TRBV5-4	.	TRBJ2-5	TRBD1	CASRKQGAEETQYF	TGTGCCAGCCGCAAACAGGGGGCCGAGGAGACCCAGTACTTC
TRBV30	.	TRBJ2-1	TRBD1	CAIGGRTGVYNEQFF	TGTGCCATCGGGGGTAGGACAGGGGTATACAATGAGCAGTTCTTC
TRBV2	.	TRBJ1-3	TRBD1	CASTRQGAGRGNTIYF	TGTGCCAGCACCCGACAGGGGGCGGGTCGTGGAAACACCATATATTTT
TRBV19	.	TRBJ1-2	.	CASSIVSGWDGYTF	TGTGCCAGTAGTATAGTCTCGGGATGGGATGGCTACACCTTC
TRBV10-3	.	TRBJ1-2	.	CAISAIWEDGYTF	TGTGCCATCAGTGCAATTTGGGAGGATGGCTACACCTTC
TRBV7-3	once	TRBJ2-1	TRBD2	CASSVRLAGHNEQFF	TGTGCCAGCAGCGTCAGACTAGCGGGGCACAATGAGCAGTTCTTC
TRBV30	.	TRBJ2-2	TRBD1	CAWGTGNTGELFF	TGTGCCTGGGGGACAGGGAACACCGGGGAGCTGTTTTTT
TRBV12-5	.	TRBJ1-1	.	CAISFGAGGTEAFF	TGTGCTATCTCCTTCGGGGCCGGAGGGACTGAAGCTTTCTTT
TRBV4-3	.	TRBJ2-5	.	CASSQDSAGPLRVQYF	TGCGCCAGCAGCCAAGATTCGGCAGGGCCCCTAAGAGTCCAGTACTTC
TRBV19	.	TRBJ2-7	TRBD1	CASSTGDRRPYEQYF	TGTGCCAGTAGTACCGGGGACAGGAGGCCCTACGAGCAGTACTTC
TRBV7-2	.	TRBJ2-2	.	CASSLRFGVVTGELFF	TGTGCCAGCAGCTTAAGGTTCGGGGTGGTCACCGGGGAGCTGTTTTTT
TRBV9	once	TRBJ2-7	.	CASSVGSRATRRDEQYF	TGTGCCAGCAGCGTAGGATCCCGGGCCACTCGGCGGGATGAGCAGTACTTC
TRBV5-1	.	TRBJ2-3	.	CASSRGGGGDTQYF	TGCGCCAGCAGCCGCGGGGGAGGGGGAGATACGCAGTATTTT
TRBV9	.	TRBJ1-2	.	CASSAVQGNGYTF	TGTGCCAGCAGCGCCGTGCAGGGGAATGGCTACACCTTC
TRBV9	.	TRBJ2-7	.	CASSVATTYEQYF	TGTGCCAGCAGCGTAGCTACGACCTACGAGCAGTACTTC
TRBV11-2	.	TRBJ1-5	.	CASSLGQNGDQPQHF	TGTGCCAGCAGCTTAGGGCAAAACGGAGATCAGCCCCAGCATTTT
TRBV18	.	TRBJ1-5	.	CASSPSAQPNQPQHF	TGTGCCAGCTCACCATCGGCACAGCCCAATCAGCCCCAGCATTTT
TRBV19	.	TRBJ1-5	TRBD1	CASIGTGVVNQPQHF	TGTGCCAGTATTGGTACAGGGGTTGTAAATCAGCCCCAGCATTTT
TRBV5-4	.	TRBJ1-2	TRBD1	CASSPTGTPSYGYTF	TGTGCCAGCAGCCCGACAGGGACGCCCTCTTATGGCTACACCTTC
TRBV9	.	TRBJ2-2	.	CASSSTGTGELFF	TGTGCCAGCAGTTCGACAGGCACCGGGGAGCTGTTTTTT
TRBV7-8	.	TRBJ2-3	.	CASSPKPGADTQYF	TGTGCCAGCAGCCCTAAACCCGGGGCAGATACGCAGTATTTT
TRBV6-6	.	TRBJ2-5	.	CASTSRLQETQYF	TGTGCCAGCACGTCCAGGCTCCAAGAGACCCAGTACTTC